This TCR beta chain was recorded in a study of blood T cell repertoires in COVID-19. The CDR3 is 14 residues long. In the authors' methods: Using reference gene primer amplification, nucleated cell counts were estimated. Sequenced by immunoSEQ multiplex PCR; TCRdb stores in-frame clones only, minus some. That table gives V, J and clone size, and the DNA gave D and trimming. The sample holds about 330,000 clones, about 90% seen once. This clone was recorded once. The sample taken for sequencing was PBMCs or T cells enriched from blood (not recorded which). The TCR originated in a woman aged 30 to 39 who had recovered from COVID-19. V is TRBV21-1 and J is TRBJ1-1; the table names TRBD1, a call not compared with the DNA. TRBV21-1 is classified as a pseudogene. CDR3 amino acids: CASRTPTLNTEAFF. CDR3 bases: TGTGCCAGCAGGACCCCGACACTGAACACTGAAGCTTTCTTT.